These 16 T cell receptor beta chains were sequenced from one sample in a study of CD8 T cells in Susac syndrome. Random hexamers were used to reverse transcribe roughly 0.5 to 1 ug of RNA. TCRdb redid the calling of the immunoSEQ multiplex PCR reads with MiXCR, one entry per CDR3 protein. The sample lists some 130,000 distinct CDR3 sequences, more than 85% occurring once. Sequenced: CD8+ T cells from PBMCs. These receptors all stem from a human donor with Susac syndrome.

The chain couples TRBV11-2 to TRBJ2-7, with TRBD2 matching 7 bases. The V segment lost 3 bases and the J segment 0 bases; nucleotides outside the gene matches: 2. The CDR3 has 14 amino acids. Germline CDR1 reads SGHAT; CDR2 reads FQNNGV. In DNA, the CDR3 is TGTGCCAGCAGCTTCGGGACTATCTCCTACGAGCAGTACTTC. Residues: CASSFGTISYEQYF.

The chain recombines TRBV4-1 with TRBJ2-7; possibly TRBD2 for D (6 bases). Trimming took 2 bases from V and 6 from J, leaving 11 bases between them. The germline V gene encodes CDR1 MGHRA and CDR2 YSYEKL. The CDR3 extends over 13 amino acids. The CDR3 coding sequence is TGCGCCAGCAGCCAACCTGGGGGGACCGAGCAGTACTTC. Its translation is CASSQPGGTEQYF.

V is TRBV28 and J is TRBJ2-7; no clear D gene. CDR1 and CDR2 from the germline V gene are MDHEN and SYDVKM. The CDR3 length is 15 residues. Trimming took off 6 bases at V and 1 base at J, with 16 bases between the two ends. Here the CDR3 DNA reads TGTGCCAGCAGCCCCCTCGGTATCGAATCCTACGAGCAGTACTTC. It is translated as CASSPLGIESYEQYF.

The chain carries TRBV20-1 and TRBJ2-7; either TRBD1 or TRBD2 may fit D (5 bases each). Trimming removed 3 bases from V and 3 bases from J, with 18 bases in between. Germline CDR1 DFQATT, CDR2 SNEGSKA (reference sequence). CDR3 length equals 15 residues. The CDR3 sequence: CSARADRGRFYEQYF. CDR3 bases: TGCAGTGCTAGGGCCGATCGGGGACGGTTCTACGAGCAGTACTTC.

This clonotype was seen a handful of times. The V gene is TRBV5-1, the J gene TRBJ1-5, with 10 bases matching TRBD1. V trimming: 0 bases; J trimming: 0 bases; junction bases outside the gene matches: 3. This CDR3 region has 17 residues. Germline CDR1 SGHRS, CDR2 YFSETQ. The CDR3 spells CASSLEGTGDSNQPQHF. The CDR3 DNA reads as TGCGCCAGCAGCTTGGAAGGGACAGGGGATAGCAATCAGCCCCAGCATTTT.

The chain has TRBV7-6 and TRBJ1-5; D is possibly TRBD1 (5 bases). There are 14 residues in the CDR3. Germline V gives CDR1 SGHVS, CDR2 FNYEAQ. V was trimmed by 3 bases and J by 4 bases, leaving 10 bases between them. CDR3 bases: TGTGCCAGCAGCTTCGCAGGGACTAATCAGCCCCAGCATTTT. Amino acids: CASSFAGTNQPQHF.

The CDR3 coding sequence is TGTGCCAGCAGTTACTTTGGTGTCGAATCTTATGGCTACACCTTC. Its protein product is CASSYFGVESYGYTF. This chain links TRBV6-6 with TRBJ1-2; D ambiguous. This CDR3 spans 15 amino acids. CDR1 and CDR2 (germline): MNHNY, SVGAGI (reference sequence). V dropped 1 base and J dropped 5 bases, with 14 bases sitting between them.

The rearrangement uses TRBV7-6 and TRBJ2-7, with a possible D match to TRBD2 (5 bases). Per germline, CDR1 SGHVS and CDR2 FNYEAQ. This CDR3 comprises 13 residues. V dropped 1 base and J dropped 4 bases, with 8 bases sitting between them. CDR3 nucleotide sequence: TGTGCCAGCAGCTTAGACGAGGGTTACGAGCAGTACTTC. Translated, it gives CASSLDEGYEQYF.

This chain joins TRBV7-9 and TRBJ2-5; 7 nucleotides agree with TRBD2. V dropped 8 bases and J dropped 2; count of bases not matched to a gene: 8. Germline loops: CDR1 SEHNR, CDR2 FQNEAQ (reference sequence). The CDR3 is 14 residues long. In DNA, the CDR3 is TGTGCCAGCTCGGGAGGTGGGATGCAAGAGACCCAGTACTTC. It translates to CASSGGGMQETQYF.

The chain is built from TRBV9 and TRBJ2-5, with 8 positions matching TRBD2. Trimming took 3 bases from V and 0 from J; bases not matched to a gene: 7. Germline V gene lookup returns CDR1 SGDLS and CDR2 YYNGEE. There are 16 residues in the CDR3. The CDR3: CASSAGSGGYQETQYF. In nucleotides, the CDR3 is TGTGCCAGCAGCGCTGGGTCGGGAGGGTACCAAGAGACCCAGTACTTC.

J is TRBJ2-1 and V is TRBV2; tentative D call: TRBD1 (6 bases). Trimming shortened V by 5 bases and J by 6 bases, and 14 bases separated the two germline ends. Germline V lookup: CDR1 SNHLY, CDR2 FYNNEI. This CDR3 is built from 14 residues. DNA for the CDR3: TGTGCCAGCAGTACCACAGGGCAGAGCAATGAGCAGTTCTTC. This encodes CASSTTGQSNEQFF.

The genes are TRBV9 and TRBJ2-1, with 10 bases that match TRBD2. Germline assignment: CDR1 SGDLS and CDR2 YYNGEE. This CDR3 region has 18 residues. V dropped 0 bases and J dropped 9; count of bases not matched to a gene: 15. The CDR3 protein is CASSVEGWLAGEWGEQFF. The CDR3 nucleotides are TGTGCCAGCAGCGTAGAGGGCTGGCTAGCGGGAGAATGGGGTGAGCAGTTCTTC.

The V and J genes are TRBV27 and TRBJ2-3; 7 bases are shared with TRBD1. V trimming: 0 bases; J trimming: 0 bases; junction bases outside the gene matches: 9. The germline CDR1 and CDR2 sequences are MNHEY and SMNVEV (reference sequence). CDR3 length equals 18 residues. This chain's CDR3 is CASSLSSLGGFSTDTQYF. In DNA, the CDR3 is TGTGCCAGCAGTTTATCGAGTCTAGGGGGCTTTAGCACAGATACGCAGTATTTT.

CDR3 amino acids: CASSPPDSLYSYNEQFF. In DNA, the CDR3 is TGTGCCAGCAGCCCACCCGACAGCCTGTACTCCTACAATGAGCAGTTCTTC. V is TRBV11-2 and J is TRBJ2-1, with a possible D match to TRBD1 (5 bases). Per germline, CDR1 SGHAT and CDR2 FQNNGV. The CDR3 is made up of 17 amino acids. Trimming removed 5 bases from V and 0 bases from J, with 17 bases in between.

J is TRBJ2-2 and V is TRBV5-1; D possibly corresponds to TRBD1 (5 bases). The CDR3 loop spans 16 amino acids. Per germline, CDR1 SGHRS and CDR2 YFSETQ. V lost 0 bases to trimming and J lost 2 bases, with 11 bases between them. CDR3 bases: TGCGCCAGCAGCTTGGGTCAGGGATCCAACACCGGGGAGCTGTTTTTT. It yields the protein CASSLGQGSNTGELFF.

V gene TRBV28 combines with J gene TRBJ2-1; 8 positions match TRBD1. Germline V lookup: CDR1 MDHEN, CDR2 SYDVKM. V lost 5 bases, J lost 8 bases, and 5 bases stayed unmatched. The CDR3 has 13 residues. CDR3 residues: CASSLRGLDEQFF. CDR3 nucleotides: TGTGCCAGCAGTCTCAGGGGGCTAGATGAGCAGTTCTTC. The full variable domain, with the rest looked up from reference TRBV28 and TRBJ2-1, is DVKVTQSSRYLVKRTGEKVFLECVQDMDHENMFWYRQDPGLGLRLIYFSYDVKMKEKGDIPEGYSVSREKKERFSLILESASTNQTSMYLCASSLRGLDEQFFGPGTRLTVL.